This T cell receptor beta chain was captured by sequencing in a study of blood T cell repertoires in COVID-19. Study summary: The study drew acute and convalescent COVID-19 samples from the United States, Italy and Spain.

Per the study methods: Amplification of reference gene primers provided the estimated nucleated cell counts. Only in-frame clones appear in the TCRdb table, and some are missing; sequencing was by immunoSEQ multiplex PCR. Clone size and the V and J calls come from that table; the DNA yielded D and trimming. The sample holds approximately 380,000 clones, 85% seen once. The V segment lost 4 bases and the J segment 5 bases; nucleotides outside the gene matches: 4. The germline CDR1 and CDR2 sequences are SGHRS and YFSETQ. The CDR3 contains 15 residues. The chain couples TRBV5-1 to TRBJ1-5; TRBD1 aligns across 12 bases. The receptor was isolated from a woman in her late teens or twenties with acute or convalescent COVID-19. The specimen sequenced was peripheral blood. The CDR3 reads CASSKGQGADQPQHF. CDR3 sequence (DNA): TGCGCCAGCAGCAAGGGACAGGGGGCCGATCAGCCCCAGCATTTT.